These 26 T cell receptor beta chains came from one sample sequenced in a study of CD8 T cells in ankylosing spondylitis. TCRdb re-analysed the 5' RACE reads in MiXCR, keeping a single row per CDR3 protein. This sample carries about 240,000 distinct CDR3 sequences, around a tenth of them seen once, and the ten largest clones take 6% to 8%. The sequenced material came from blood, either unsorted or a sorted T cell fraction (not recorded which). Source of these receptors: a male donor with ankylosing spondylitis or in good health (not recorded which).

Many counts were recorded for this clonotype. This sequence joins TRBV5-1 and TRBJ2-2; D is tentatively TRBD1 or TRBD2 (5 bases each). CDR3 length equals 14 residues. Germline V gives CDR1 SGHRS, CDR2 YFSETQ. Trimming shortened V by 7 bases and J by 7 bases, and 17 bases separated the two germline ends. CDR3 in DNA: TGCGCCAGCTCCCGGGACCCTACCGGCGGGGAGCTGTTTTTT. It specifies CASSRDPTGGELFF. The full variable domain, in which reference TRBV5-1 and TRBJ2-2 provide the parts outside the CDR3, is KAGVTQTPRYLIKTRGQQVTLSCSPISGHRSVSWYQQTPGQGLQFLFEYFSETQRNKGNFPGRFSGRQFSNSRSEMNVSTLELGDSALYLCASSRDPTGGELFFGEGSRLTVL.

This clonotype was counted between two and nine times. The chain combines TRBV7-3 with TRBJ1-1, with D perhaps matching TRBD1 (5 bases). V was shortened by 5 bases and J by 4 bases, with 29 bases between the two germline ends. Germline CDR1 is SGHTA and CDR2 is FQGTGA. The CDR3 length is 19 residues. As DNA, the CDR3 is TGTGCCAGCAGCCTGGTTGGGGGGGATCACCGGGAGAGGGGCACTGAAGCTTTCTTT. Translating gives CASSLVGGDHRERGTEAFF.

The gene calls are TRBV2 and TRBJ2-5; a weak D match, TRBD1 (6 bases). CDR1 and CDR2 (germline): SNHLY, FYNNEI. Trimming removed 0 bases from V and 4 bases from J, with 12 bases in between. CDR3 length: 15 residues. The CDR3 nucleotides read TGTGCCAGCAGTGAAGCCCCGGGACATCGAGAGACCCAGTACTTC. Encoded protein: CASSEAPGHRETQYF.

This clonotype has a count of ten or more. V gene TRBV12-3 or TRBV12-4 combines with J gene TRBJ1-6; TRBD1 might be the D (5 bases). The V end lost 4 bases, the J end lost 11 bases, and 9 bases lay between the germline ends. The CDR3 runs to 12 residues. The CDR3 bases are TGTGCCAGCAGTTCAGGGTATGCACCCCTCCACTTT. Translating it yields CASSSGYAPLHF.

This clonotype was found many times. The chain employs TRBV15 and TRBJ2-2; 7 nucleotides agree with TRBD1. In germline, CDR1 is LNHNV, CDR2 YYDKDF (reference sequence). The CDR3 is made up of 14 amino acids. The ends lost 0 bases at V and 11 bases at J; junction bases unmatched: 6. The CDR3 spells CATSREGRQGELFF. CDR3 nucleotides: TGTGCCACCAGCAGAGAGGGTAGACAGGGTGAGCTGTTTTTT.

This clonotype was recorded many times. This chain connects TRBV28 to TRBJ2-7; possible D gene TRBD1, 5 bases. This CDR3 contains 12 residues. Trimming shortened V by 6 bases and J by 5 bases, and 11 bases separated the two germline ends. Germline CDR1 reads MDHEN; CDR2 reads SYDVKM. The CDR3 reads CASSLRGNEQYF. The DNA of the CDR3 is TGTGCCAGCAGCCTAAGGGGAAACGAGCAGTACTTC.

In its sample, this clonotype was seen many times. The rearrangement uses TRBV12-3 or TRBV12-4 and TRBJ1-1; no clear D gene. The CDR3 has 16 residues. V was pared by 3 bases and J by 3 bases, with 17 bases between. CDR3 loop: CASSFDPSGADTEAFF. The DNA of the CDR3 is TGTGCCAGCAGTTTCGATCCCTCGGGTGCGGACACTGAAGCTTTCTTT.

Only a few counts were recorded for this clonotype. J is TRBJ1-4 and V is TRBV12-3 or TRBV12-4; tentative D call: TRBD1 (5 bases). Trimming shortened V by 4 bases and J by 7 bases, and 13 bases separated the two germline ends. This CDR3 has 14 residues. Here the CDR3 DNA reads TGTGCCAGCAGTTGGACCCAGGGAGGTGAAAAACTGTTTTTT. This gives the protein CASSWTQGGEKLFF.

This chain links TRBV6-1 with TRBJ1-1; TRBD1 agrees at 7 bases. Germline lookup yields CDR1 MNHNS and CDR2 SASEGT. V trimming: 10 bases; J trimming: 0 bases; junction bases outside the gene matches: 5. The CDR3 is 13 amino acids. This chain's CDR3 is CATGGTVNTEAFF. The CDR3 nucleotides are TGTGCCACAGGGGGAACAGTGAACACTGAAGCTTTCTTT.

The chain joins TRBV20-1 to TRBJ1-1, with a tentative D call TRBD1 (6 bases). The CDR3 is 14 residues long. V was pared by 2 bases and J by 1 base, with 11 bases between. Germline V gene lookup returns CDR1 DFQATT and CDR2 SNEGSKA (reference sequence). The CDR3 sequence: CSARTGTGNTEAFF. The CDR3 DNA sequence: TGCAGTGCTAGAACAGGGACGGGGAACACTGAAGCTTTCTTT.

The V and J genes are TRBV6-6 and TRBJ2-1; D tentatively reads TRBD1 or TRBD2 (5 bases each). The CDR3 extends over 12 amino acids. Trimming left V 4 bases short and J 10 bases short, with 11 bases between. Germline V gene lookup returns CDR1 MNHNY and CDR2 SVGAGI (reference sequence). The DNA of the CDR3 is TGTGCCAGCAGTTTAGAGTGGGGGGAGCAGTTCTTC. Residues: CASSLEWGEQFF.

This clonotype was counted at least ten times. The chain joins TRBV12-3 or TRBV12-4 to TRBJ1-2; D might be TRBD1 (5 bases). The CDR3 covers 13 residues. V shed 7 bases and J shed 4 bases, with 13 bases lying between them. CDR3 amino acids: CASTGGFVYGYTF. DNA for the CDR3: TGTGCCAGCACTGGGGGGTTTGTCTATGGCTACACCTTC.

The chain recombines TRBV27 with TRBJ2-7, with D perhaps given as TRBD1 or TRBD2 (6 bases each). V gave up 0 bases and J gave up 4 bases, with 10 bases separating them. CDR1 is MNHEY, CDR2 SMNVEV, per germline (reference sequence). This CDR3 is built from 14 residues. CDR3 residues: CASSLSQGLYEQYF. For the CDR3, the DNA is TGTGCCAGCAGTTTATCACAGGGACTTTACGAGCAGTACTTC.

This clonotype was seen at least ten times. This chain's CDR3 is CSAKPLSGGSTDTQYF. Written as DNA, the CDR3 is TGCAGTGCTAAGCCCCTTAGCGGGGGGAGCACAGATACGCAGTATTTT. The chain links TRBV20-1 to TRBJ2-3, with 10 positions matching TRBD2. This CDR3 has 16 amino acids. V gave up 4 bases and J gave up 0 bases; unmatched junction bases: 7. The germline gives CDR1 DFQATT, CDR2 SNEGSKA (reference sequence).

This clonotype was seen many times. CDR3 DNA: TGTGCCAGCAGCCCAAGGGGACTATACCCCTACGAGCAGTACTTC. Translation gives CASSPRGLYPYEQYF. The chain joins TRBV9 to TRBJ2-7; 7 bases map to TRBD2. The junction had 9 bases not matched to a gene; V was cut back by 4 bases and J by 2 bases. This CDR3 is 15 amino acids long. Germline V gives CDR1 SGDLS, CDR2 YYNGEE.

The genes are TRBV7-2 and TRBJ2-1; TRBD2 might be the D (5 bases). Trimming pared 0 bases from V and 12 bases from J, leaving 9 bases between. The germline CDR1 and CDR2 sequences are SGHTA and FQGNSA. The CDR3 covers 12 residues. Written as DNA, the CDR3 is TGTGCCAGCAGCTTAGCGGGGAGTCGGCAGTTCTTC. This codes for CASSLAGSRQFF.

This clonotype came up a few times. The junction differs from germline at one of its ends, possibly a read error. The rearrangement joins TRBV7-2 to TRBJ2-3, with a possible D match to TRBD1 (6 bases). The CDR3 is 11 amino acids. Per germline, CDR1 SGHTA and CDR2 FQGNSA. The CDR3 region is CASSLKDRQFF. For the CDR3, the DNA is TGTGCCAGCAGCTTGAAGGACAGACAATTTTTT. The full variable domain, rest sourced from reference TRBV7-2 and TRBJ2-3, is GAGVSQSPSNKVTEKGKDVELRCDPISGHTALYWYRQSLGQGLEFLIYFQGNSAPDKSGLPSDRFSAERTGGSVSTLTIQRTQQEDSAVYLCASSLKDRQFFGPGTRLTVL.

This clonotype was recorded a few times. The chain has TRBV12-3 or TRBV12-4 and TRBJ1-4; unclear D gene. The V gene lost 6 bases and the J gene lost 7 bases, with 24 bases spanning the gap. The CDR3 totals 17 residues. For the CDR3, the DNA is TGTGCCAGCAGCCCGGCGCATTTTGCCTCGGTGGGTGAAAAACTGTTTTTT. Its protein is CASSPAHFASVGEKLFF.

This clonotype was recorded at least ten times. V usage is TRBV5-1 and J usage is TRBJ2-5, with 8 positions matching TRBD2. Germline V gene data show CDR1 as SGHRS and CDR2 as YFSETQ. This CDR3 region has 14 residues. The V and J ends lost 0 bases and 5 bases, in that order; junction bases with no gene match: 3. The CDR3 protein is CASSLGPSGETQYF. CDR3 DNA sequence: TGCGCCAGCAGCTTGGGGCCTAGCGGGGAGACCCAGTACTTC.

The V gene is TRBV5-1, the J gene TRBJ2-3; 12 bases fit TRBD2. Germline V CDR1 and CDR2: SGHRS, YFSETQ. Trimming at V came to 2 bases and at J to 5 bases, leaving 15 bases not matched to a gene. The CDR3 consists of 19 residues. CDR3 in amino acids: CASSLSLAGGNLQGDTQYF. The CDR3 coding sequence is TGCGCCAGCAGCTTAAGCCTAGCGGGGGGGAACCTTCAGGGAGATACGCAGTATTTT.

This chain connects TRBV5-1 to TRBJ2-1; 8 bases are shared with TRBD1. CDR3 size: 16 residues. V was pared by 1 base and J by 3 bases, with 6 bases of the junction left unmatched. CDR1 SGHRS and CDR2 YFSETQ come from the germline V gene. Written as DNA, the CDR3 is TGCGCCAGCAGCTTGTCTGGACAGGGAGTCTACAATGAGCAGTTCTTC. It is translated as CASSLSGQGVYNEQFF.

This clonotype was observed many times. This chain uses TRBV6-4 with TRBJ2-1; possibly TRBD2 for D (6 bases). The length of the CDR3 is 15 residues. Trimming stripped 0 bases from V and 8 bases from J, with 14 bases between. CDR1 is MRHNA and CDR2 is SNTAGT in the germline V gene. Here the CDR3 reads CASSDSPTSYDEQFF. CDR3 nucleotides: TGTGCCAGCAGTGACTCGCCGACTAGTTACGATGAGCAGTTCTTC.

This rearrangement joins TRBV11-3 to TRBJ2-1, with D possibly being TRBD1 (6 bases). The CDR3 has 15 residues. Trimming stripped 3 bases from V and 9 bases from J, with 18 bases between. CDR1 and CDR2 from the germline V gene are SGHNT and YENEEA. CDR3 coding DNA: TGTGCCAGCAGCTTCCGACAGGCCGGGGTTGGTGAGCAGTTCTTC. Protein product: CASSFRQAGVGEQFF.

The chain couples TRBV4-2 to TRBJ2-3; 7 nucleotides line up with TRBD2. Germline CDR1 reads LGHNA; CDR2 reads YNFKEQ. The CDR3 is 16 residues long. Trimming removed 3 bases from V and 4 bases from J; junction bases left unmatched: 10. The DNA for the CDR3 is TGTGCCAGCAGCCACCAGCGGGACTACTCCGCAGATACGCAGTATTTT. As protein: CASSHQRDYSADTQYF.

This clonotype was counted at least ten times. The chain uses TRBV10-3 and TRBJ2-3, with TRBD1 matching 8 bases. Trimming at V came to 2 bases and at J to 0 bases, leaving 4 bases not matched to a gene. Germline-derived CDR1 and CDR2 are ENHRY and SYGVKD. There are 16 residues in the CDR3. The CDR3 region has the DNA TGTGCCATCAGTGAGCAGGGGGCTACTAGCACAGATACGCAGTATTTT. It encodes CAISEQGATSTDTQYF.

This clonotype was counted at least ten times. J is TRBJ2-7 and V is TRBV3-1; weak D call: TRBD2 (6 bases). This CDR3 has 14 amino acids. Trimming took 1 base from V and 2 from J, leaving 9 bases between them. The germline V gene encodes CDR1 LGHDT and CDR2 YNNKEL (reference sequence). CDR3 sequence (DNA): TGTGCCAGCAGCCAAGTTGGCGGGGCCTACGAGCAGTACTTC. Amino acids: CASSQVGGAYEQYF.